Each of the 10 T cell receptor beta chains below was sequenced from the same sample in a study of shared clonotypes between healthy human individuals. The naive CD8 fraction comprised CD45RO-negative cells positively selected for CCR7 and excluded terminally differentiated effector memory CD45RA+ cells. This table comes from immunoSEQ multiplex PCR, and its TCRdb copy is limited to in-frame clones, with some not included. The table shows 800,000 to 950,000 clones, with 96% occurring only once. Sequenced: naive CD8+ T cells sorted from blood. The receptor set was obtained from a man between 25 and 39 years old in good health.

This clone was recorded only once. The rearrangement uses TRBV4-1 and TRBJ2-2; 8 positions agree with TRBD1. Germline lookup yields CDR1 MGHRA and CDR2 YSYEKL. Losses at the gene ends were 8 bases for V and 4 bases for J; bases not matched to a gene: 6. CDR3 length equals 14 residues. This CDR3 is CASSTGGLTGELFF. The CDR3 DNA sequence: TGCGCCAGCTCCACAGGGGGACTCACCGGGGAGCTGTTTTTT.

The gene calls are TRBV10-2 and TRBJ2-7; tentatively, D is TRBD1 or TRBD2 (5 bases each). The V end was cut by 2 bases, the J end by 7 bases, with 18 bases between. CDR3 length: 15 amino acids. The germline gives CDR1 WSHSY, CDR2 SAAADI. This CDR3 is CASSEPLGESPEQYF. The CDR3 DNA reads TGCGCCAGCAGTGAGCCCCTGGGGGAGTCCCCAGAGCAGTACTTC.

The chain has TRBV13 and TRBJ1-2, with a tentative D call TRBD1 (6 bases). The CDR3 is 14 amino acids. Trimming took 1 base from V and 6 from J, leaving 12 bases between them. Germline V gene data show CDR1 as PRHDT and CDR2 as FYEKMQ (reference sequence). The DNA for the CDR3 is TGTGCCAGCAGCTTAGATGTAGGGGGGGATGGCTACACCTTC. Amino acids: CASSLDVGGDGYTF.

About this clone itself: Other DNA sequences within the sample encode an identical CDR3. The chain is built from TRBV30 and TRBJ1-1; TRBD1 is a possible D gene (5 bases). CDR1 is GTSNPN and CDR2 is SVGIG in the germline V gene (reference sequence). V gave up 4 bases and J gave up 1 base, with 10 bases separating them. The CDR3 has 13 amino acids. The CDR3 DNA follows: TGTGCCTGGACCTTGGGGGGGAACACTGAAGCTTTCTTT. Residues: CAWTLGGNTEAFF.

The V and J genes are TRBV29-1 and TRBJ2-7, with TRBD1 matching 10 bases. The length of the CDR3 is 14 residues. The V gene's germline CDR1 is SQVTM and CDR2 ANQGSEA. With 6 bases clipped from V and 6 bases from J, the junction kept 11 bases outside the gene matches. The CDR3 nucleotides read TGCAGCGTGGATACCGGGACAGGGGTTGGCGAGCAGTACTTC. It specifies CSVDTGTGVGEQYF.

The chain joins TRBV10-2 to TRBJ2-7; TRBD2 aligns across 8 bases. The germline V gene encodes CDR1 WSHSY and CDR2 SAAADI. The CDR3 loop spans 16 amino acids. V was clipped by 6 bases and J by 2 bases; unmatched bases: 12. CDR3 loop: CASRAETGTSPYEQYF. The DNA for the CDR3 is TGCGCCAGCAGAGCCGAAACCGGGACTAGTCCCTACGAGCAGTACTTC.

The rearrangement joins TRBV10-3 to TRBJ2-3, with 12 bases identical to TRBD2. The CDR3 is 17 residues long. The germline V gene encodes CDR1 ENHRY and CDR2 SYGVKD. The J segment lost 2 bases and the V segment lost 3 bases, leaving 6 bases of the junction unmatched. As DNA, the CDR3 is TGTGCCATCAGTGAAGAAGGGACTAGCGGGTACACAGATACGCAGTATTTT. It encodes CAISEEGTSGYTDTQYF.

The gene calls are TRBV10-3 and TRBJ2-7, with D tentatively TRBD1 (6 bases). V lost 4 bases to trimming and J lost 3 bases, with 10 bases between them. The germline CDR1 and CDR2 sequences are ENHRY and SYGVKD. The CDR3 totals 13 residues. The CDR3 reads CAISAGQLYEQYF. The CDR3 nucleotides are TGTGCCATCAGTGCGGGACAACTCTACGAGCAGTACTTC.

The chain uses TRBV28 and TRBJ2-3, with 7 bases that match TRBD2. Germline V gene lookup returns CDR1 MDHEN and CDR2 SYDVKM. After removal of 2 bases from V and 3 bases from J, the junction contained 5 bases not matched to a gene. The CDR3 extends over 15 amino acids. The CDR3: CASSLRREPTDTQYF. CDR3 coding DNA: TGTGCCAGCAGTTTACGGCGGGAGCCAACAGATACGCAGTATTTT.

This chain uses TRBV11-2 with TRBJ2-7; 9 bases agree with TRBD1. The CDR3 has 17 amino acids. V gave up 4 bases and J gave up 2 bases; unmatched junction bases: 12. CDR1 is SGHAT and CDR2 is FQNNGV in the germline V gene. CDR3 nucleotide sequence: TGTGCCAGCAGCTCCAACTTAGGGACAGGGTTCCCCTACGAGCAGTACTTC. Translation: CASSSNLGTGFPYEQYF.